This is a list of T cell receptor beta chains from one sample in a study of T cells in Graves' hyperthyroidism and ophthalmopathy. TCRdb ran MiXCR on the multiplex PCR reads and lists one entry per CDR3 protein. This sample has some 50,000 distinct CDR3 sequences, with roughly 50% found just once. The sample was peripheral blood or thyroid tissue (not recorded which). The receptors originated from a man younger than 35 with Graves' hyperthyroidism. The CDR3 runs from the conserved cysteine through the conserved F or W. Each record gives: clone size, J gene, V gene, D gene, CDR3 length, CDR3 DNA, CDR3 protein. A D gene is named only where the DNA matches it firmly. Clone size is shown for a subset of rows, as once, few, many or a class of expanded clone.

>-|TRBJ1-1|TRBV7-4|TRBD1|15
TGTGCCGGTGTTGGACAGGGGGGCATGAACACTGAAGCTTTCTTT
CAGVGQGGMNTEAFF
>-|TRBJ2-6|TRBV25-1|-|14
TGTGCCAGCAGTGACCCAGGGGGGGCCAACGTCCTGACTTTC
CASSDPGGANVLTF
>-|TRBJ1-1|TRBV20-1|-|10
TGCAGTGCTAGAAACGGAGCGGCTTTCTTT
CSARNGAAFF
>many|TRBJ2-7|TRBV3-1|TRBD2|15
TGTGCCAGCAGCCACCGGCGGGGGGGCTCCTACGAGCAGTACTTC
CASSHRRGGSYEQYF
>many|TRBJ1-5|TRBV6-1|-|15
TGTGCCAGCAGTGAAGCAGGGGGTGGCAATCAGCCCCAGCATTTT
CASSEAGGGNQPQHF
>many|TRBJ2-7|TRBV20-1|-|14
TGCAGGGCGGACGGAATAGAATTCGGCTACGAGCAGTACTTC
CRADGIEFGYEQYF
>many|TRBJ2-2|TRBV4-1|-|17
TGCGCCAGCAGCCAAGACGCAGGGGGGGTGAACACCGGGGAGCTGTTTTTT
CASSQDAGGVNTGELFF
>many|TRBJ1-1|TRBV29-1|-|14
TGCAGCGTTGTTTTTAGGATTTCGAACACTGAAGCTTTCTTT
CSVVFRISNTEAFF
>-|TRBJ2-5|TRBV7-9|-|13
TGTGCCAGCAGGTTGGGGGCGAGAGAGACCCAGTACTTC
CASRLGARETQYF
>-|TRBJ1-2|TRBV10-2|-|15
TGCGCCAGCAGTGAGCCGGGACTTTTGGACTATGGCTACACCTTC
CASSEPGLLDYGYTF
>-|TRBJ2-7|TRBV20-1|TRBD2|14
TGCAGTGCCGGTGAGCCAGCGGGAGCGGACGAGCAGTACTTC
CSAGEPAGADEQYF
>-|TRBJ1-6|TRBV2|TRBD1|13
TGTGCCAGCGGGACAGCCCATAATTCACCCCTCCACTTT
CASGTAHNSPLHF
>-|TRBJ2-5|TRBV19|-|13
TGTGCCAGTAGTCGACAGACTCAAGAGACCCAGTACTTC
CASSRQTQETQYF
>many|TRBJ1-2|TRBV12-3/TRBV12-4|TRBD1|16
TGTGCCAGCAGTTTATTCGTGGGACAGCAGAACTATGGCTACACCTTC
CASSLFVGQQNYGYTF
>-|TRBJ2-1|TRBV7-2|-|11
TGTGCCAGCAGCTTTGTGGGTTCGCAGTTCTTC
CASSFVGSQFF
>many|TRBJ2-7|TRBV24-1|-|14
TGTGCCACCAGTGGGGACACCTCCGGATGGGAGCAGTACTTC
CATSGDTSGWEQYF
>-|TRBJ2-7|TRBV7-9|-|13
TGTGCCAGTAGCACCGCGAGGGCGGACCAGGCGTACTTC
CASSTARADQAYF
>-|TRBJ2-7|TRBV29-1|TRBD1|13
TGCAGCGTTGCCGGGACAGGGGCGTACGAGCAGTACTTC
CSVAGTGAYEQYF
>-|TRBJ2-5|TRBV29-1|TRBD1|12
TGCAGCCCATGGGACAGGGCCGAGACCCAGTACTTC
CSPWDRAETQYF
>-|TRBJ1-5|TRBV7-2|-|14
TGTGCCAGCAGCTTAGGGACTGGTTATCAGCCCCAGCATTTT
CASSLGTGYQPQHF
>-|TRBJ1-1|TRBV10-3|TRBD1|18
TGTGCCACCTCAGGGGGAACGTTTGAGCTCTCTGGGGGTGGTGAAGCTTTCTTT
CATSGGTFELSGGGEAFF
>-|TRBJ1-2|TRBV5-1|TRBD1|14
TGCGCCAGCAGCGACCGGACAGGGGGCAGTGGCTACACCTTC
CASSDRTGGSGYTF
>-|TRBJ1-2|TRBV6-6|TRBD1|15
TGTGCCAGCAGTTACCCTACAGGGGTGCACTATGGCTACACCTTC
CASSYPTGVHYGYTF
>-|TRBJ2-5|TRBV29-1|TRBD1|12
TGCAGCATACGACAGGGCGAAGAGACCCAGTACTTC
CSIRQGEETQYF
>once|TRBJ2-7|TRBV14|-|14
TGTGCCAGCAGCCTACGAACCAGGGCCTACGAGCAGTACTTC
CASSLRTRAYEQYF
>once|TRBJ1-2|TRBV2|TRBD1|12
TGTGCCAGCAGAGGAGGGACAGGTGGCTACACCTTC
CASRGGTGGYTF
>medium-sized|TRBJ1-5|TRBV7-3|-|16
TGTGCCAGCAGCCCAGAGTCCCCGGGTAGCAATCAGCCCCAGCATTTT
CASSPESPGSNQPQHF
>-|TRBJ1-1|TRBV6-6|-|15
TGTGCCAGCAGTCCCCTGCCGGGGAAATGGCCTGAAGCTTTCTTT
CASSPLPGKWPEAFF